Listed below are T cell receptor beta chains from one sample, sequenced in a study of post-analysis software for immune sequencing data. TCRdb reprocessed the PCR reads via MiXCR and lists one record per CDR3 protein. The table lists 750,000 to 950,000 distinct CDR3 sequences, approximately 53% of them singletons. The sequencing sample was made of blood. These receptors originate from a girl aged 5 to 17 with multiple sclerosis. Both conserved end residues are part of each CDR3. The D gene is left open where the match is weak.

D gene | V gene | CDR3 protein
- | TRBV12-3/TRBV12-4 | CASSALGGYTF
- | TRBV5-1 | CASSWGRDNDEQYF
TRBD1 | TRBV9 | CASSVGGQGLSYEQYF
TRBD2 | TRBV20-1 | CSAKTASGYNEQFF
TRBD2 | TRBV6-1 | CASSEGTSGRYEQFF
- | TRBV20-1 | CSARLASSYNEQFF
- | TRBV5-1 | CASSLGTPDGYTF
- | TRBV3-1 | CASSQEGDHYNEQYF
- | TRBV5-6 | CASLSYGDKLEQYF
- | TRBV29-1 | CSVDVIGLNLNYGYTF
- | TRBV10-3 | CAISVDSGNEQYF
TRBD2 | TRBV10-3 | CAGGDGGTVNEQFF
- | TRBV6-1 | CASGQQVTYEQYF
TRBD2 | TRBV5-1 | CASSLWGGRADTQYF
- | TRBV5-1 | CASSTGQTGNTEAFF
TRBD1 | TRBV20-1 | CSARGTGYTYEQYF
TRBD2 | TRBV20-1 | CSASFLAGPYNEQFF
- | TRBV5-1 | CASSLAQGQYGYTF
TRBD1 | TRBV5-1 | CASSSQGQSQGEQYF
- | TRBV7-2 | CASSRDTKNIQYF
- | TRBV5-1 | CASSLNFGNYGYTF
TRBD1 | TRBV2 | CASTLQGAESYEQYF
- | TRBV6-5 | CASRDTGNFVTEAFF
TRBD2 | TRBV6-6 | CASTQAGGTQYF
- | TRBV18 | CASSPPSQVYEQYF
- | TRBV10-3 | CAIRSGVVYGYTF
TRBD1 | TRBV12-3/TRBV12-4 | CASSPPWTGDTEAFF
- | TRBV4-2 | CASSQEDGTYGYTF
TRBD2 | TRBV6-1 | CASSRRAGGTSCFEQYF
- | TRBV7-9 | CASSLVVSYEQYF
TRBD2 | TRBV29-1 | CSVENWRGGAYEQYF
TRBD1 | TRBV7-9 | CASSSGQGTVTEAFF
TRBD2 | TRBV3-1 | CASSLHRGGKLAKNIQYF
- | TRBV3-1 | CASSKNDPGFTYEQYF
- | TRBV7-6 | CASSLLGWTYEQYF
TRBD2 | TRBV5-1 | CASRTTLAGGPYEQYF
- | TRBV7-3 | CASSPNGYEQYF
- | TRBV4-1 | CASSHPTYREKLFF
- | TRBV20-1 | CEVGGLSYNEQFF
- | TRBV7-3 | CASSSRGDYEQYF
TRBD1 | TRBV4-2 | CASSQDKGQGDRYEQYF
TRBD2 | TRBV20-1 | CSAWTSGRDIQYF